This section outlines one T cell receptor beta chain sequence together with its context. The data were obtained in a study of shared T cell receptors in the human thymus. Germline V CDR1 and CDR2: SGHTS, YDEGEE. Deletions cut 0 bases from V and 2 bases from J, with 15 bases between. The CDR3 covers 18 residues. Libraries were prepared by immunoSEQ multiplex PCR; TCRdb keeps only in-frame clonotypes and omits some of them. Found here are around 67,000 clones, nearly 95% of them singletons; the top ten hold less than 0.04%. The sequence derives from a human donor. The V call is TRBV5-8, the J call TRBJ1-6, with D unclear. What was sequenced was thymocytes. CDR3 sequence reads: CASSLDVPRRPYNSPLHF. The CDR3 DNA follows: TGTGCCAGCAGCTTGGATGTGCCAAGGCGGCCCTATAATTCACCCCTCCACTTT.